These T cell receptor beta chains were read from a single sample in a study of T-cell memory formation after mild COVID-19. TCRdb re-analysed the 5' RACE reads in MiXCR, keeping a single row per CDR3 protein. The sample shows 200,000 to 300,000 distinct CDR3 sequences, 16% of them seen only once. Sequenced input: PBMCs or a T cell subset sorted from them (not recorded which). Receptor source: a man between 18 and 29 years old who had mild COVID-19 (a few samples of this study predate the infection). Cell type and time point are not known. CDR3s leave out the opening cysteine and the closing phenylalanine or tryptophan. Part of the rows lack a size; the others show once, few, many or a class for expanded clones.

CDR3 protein: ASRDTGGNQPQH
clone size: .
V gene: TRBV6-6
J gene: TRBJ1-5

CDR3 protein: ASSQPGTGGEKLF
clone size: .
V gene: TRBV4-1
J gene: TRBJ1-4

CDR3 protein: ASSLGDTGELF
clone size: many
V gene: TRBV7-6
J gene: TRBJ2-2

CDR3 protein: ASSPRDRRPETQY
clone size: .
V gene: TRBV12-3/TRBV12-4
J gene: TRBJ2-5

CDR3 protein: ASSQDGGTNTEAF
clone size: .
V gene: TRBV4-3
J gene: TRBJ1-1

CDR3 protein: ASSVGGGRYEQY
clone size: few
V gene: TRBV9
J gene: TRBJ2-7

CDR3 protein: ASRTPAHYNEQF
clone size: .
V gene: TRBV6-2/TRBV6-3
J gene: TRBJ2-1

CDR3 protein: ASSLDGGADTQY
clone size: .
V gene: TRBV7-9
J gene: TRBJ2-3

CDR3 protein: ASSLERAGGDTQY
clone size: few
V gene: TRBV7-2
J gene: TRBJ2-3

CDR3 protein: ASSPGAGWPETQY
clone size: .
V gene: TRBV4-1
J gene: TRBJ2-5

CDR3 protein: ASDYPTGEVICDEQF
clone size: few
V gene: TRBV6-4
J gene: TRBJ2-1

CDR3 protein: AQDQGQTYQETQY
clone size: .
V gene: TRBV3-2
J gene: TRBJ2-5

CDR3 protein: SARTGGAWETQY
clone size: .
V gene: TRBV20-1
J gene: TRBJ2-5

CDR3 protein: ASSFTGDEQY
clone size: .
V gene: TRBV7-9
J gene: TRBJ2-7

CDR3 protein: ASSLARQANTGELF
clone size: many
V gene: TRBV7-6
J gene: TRBJ2-2

CDR3 protein: ASSFDRFNT
clone size: .
V gene: TRBV7-9
J gene: TRBJ1-2

CDR3 protein: ASSQGQAGWYEQY
clone size: few
V gene: TRBV4-3
J gene: TRBJ2-7

CDR3 protein: ASSPLTGSNDEQF
clone size: few
V gene: TRBV11-2
J gene: TRBJ2-1

CDR3 protein: ASARQGAVNEQF
clone size: .
V gene: TRBV6-1
J gene: TRBJ2-1

CDR3 protein: ASREGLAGLYEQY
clone size: .
V gene: TRBV7-2
J gene: TRBJ2-7

CDR3 protein: ATSERQGVNEQF
clone size: few
V gene: TRBV24-1
J gene: TRBJ2-1

CDR3 protein: ASSVEGRSPDTQY
clone size: .
V gene: TRBV9
J gene: TRBJ2-3

CDR3 protein: ASSPRSANYGYT
clone size: .
V gene: TRBV9
J gene: TRBJ1-2

CDR3 protein: ASSFAGGGETQY
clone size: .
V gene: TRBV3-1
J gene: TRBJ2-5

CDR3 protein: SVEGKHMNTEAF
clone size: few
V gene: TRBV29-1
J gene: TRBJ1-1

CDR3 protein: ASSLLGLGSPLH
clone size: .
V gene: TRBV7-2
J gene: TRBJ1-6

CDR3 protein: SVEASGGFVGQY
clone size: many
V gene: TRBV29-1
J gene: TRBJ2-3

CDR3 protein: ASSGGWRTDTQY
clone size: .
V gene: TRBV7-6
J gene: TRBJ2-3

CDR3 protein: ASSLRGYTDTQY
clone size: many
V gene: TRBV27
J gene: TRBJ2-3

CDR3 protein: ASNEGRDEKLF
clone size: few
V gene: TRBV10-2
J gene: TRBJ1-4

CDR3 protein: ASRKEGGREIQY
clone size: few
V gene: TRBV6-5
J gene: TRBJ2-5

CDR3 protein: SAQGPNTEAF
clone size: few
V gene: TRBV20-1
J gene: TRBJ1-1

CDR3 protein: ASSQGGYNSPLH
clone size: .
V gene: TRBV14
J gene: TRBJ1-6

CDR3 protein: ASSGQLIGYT
clone size: few
V gene: TRBV7-2
J gene: TRBJ1-2

CDR3 protein: SVEAQGLDTQY
clone size: .
V gene: TRBV29-1
J gene: TRBJ2-3

CDR3 protein: SASTETLGYT
clone size: .
V gene: TRBV20-1
J gene: TRBJ1-2

CDR3 protein: ASSYAPGQGKDEQF
clone size: .
V gene: TRBV6-5
J gene: TRBJ2-1

CDR3 protein: ASSLRAGENTGELF
clone size: .
V gene: TRBV6-2/TRBV6-3
J gene: TRBJ2-2

CDR3 protein: SAGSGTVSYTQY
clone size: .
V gene: TRBV20-1
J gene: TRBJ2-3

CDR3 protein: ASREDRFAHEKLF
clone size: few
V gene: TRBV25-1
J gene: TRBJ1-4

CDR3 protein: ASSDLQGPRTGELF
clone size: few
V gene: TRBV25-1
J gene: TRBJ2-2

CDR3 protein: ASSANSKENYGYT
clone size: .
V gene: TRBV9
J gene: TRBJ1-2

CDR3 protein: ASSSASGAYETQY
clone size: few
V gene: TRBV4-3
J gene: TRBJ2-5

CDR3 protein: ASSHRTSVNEQF
clone size: .
V gene: TRBV11-1
J gene: TRBJ2-1

CDR3 protein: ASSAGGGSNEQF
clone size: .
V gene: TRBV9
J gene: TRBJ2-1

CDR3 protein: ASSLGQGGNEQF
clone size: many
V gene: TRBV7-3
J gene: TRBJ2-1

CDR3 protein: ASSLWDSIEQY
clone size: few
V gene: TRBV5-1
J gene: TRBJ2-7

CDR3 protein: ASSLIVSSETQY
clone size: few
V gene: TRBV5-1
J gene: TRBJ2-5

CDR3 protein: ASRGRWDGELF
clone size: few
V gene: TRBV5-1
J gene: TRBJ2-2

CDR3 protein: ASSLASVTDTQY
clone size: few
V gene: TRBV5-5
J gene: TRBJ2-3

CDR3 protein: ASSLGGTPLNNEQF
clone size: few
V gene: TRBV7-2
J gene: TRBJ2-1

CDR3 protein: ASSSTNTGDTEAF
clone size: few
V gene: TRBV13
J gene: TRBJ1-1

CDR3 protein: ASSALLAHEQF
clone size: .
V gene: TRBV7-2
J gene: TRBJ2-1

CDR3 protein: ASSLGGLPDNQPQH
clone size: few
V gene: TRBV5-1
J gene: TRBJ1-5

CDR3 protein: ASSETSGVRETQY
clone size: many
V gene: TRBV25-1
J gene: TRBJ2-5